The clone carrying this TCR beta chain was observed once. Autoimmune disease history or systemic immunosuppression barred patients. Profiling relied on immunoSEQ multiplex PCR, and the TCRdb table lists in-frame clones only, not all of them. The sample shows fewer than 85,000 clones, 75% to 90% of them seen only once. The data belong to a study of OX40 agonist ivuxolimab in advanced cancers. About the study: While on treatment, patients had intravenous ivuxolimab at 0.01 to 10 mg/kg every 2 weeks.

V dropped 5 bases and J dropped 7; count of bases not matched to a gene: 11. Germline V gene lookup returns CDR1 SEHNR and CDR2 FQNEAQ (reference sequence). The CDR3 is 15 amino acids. This chain links TRBV7-9 with TRBJ2-7, with TRBD2 identical over 10 bases. Sample: CD4+ or CD8+ T cells sorted from blood, taken in a trial of the OX40 agonist ivuxolimab. The source is an adult with an advanced solid tumor such as melanoma, head and neck, liver or kidney cancer. CDR3 sequence (DNA): TGTGCCAGCAGCGTCCCCCTAGCGGGAGTCGGAGAGCAGTACTTC. It is translated as CASSVPLAGVGEQYF.